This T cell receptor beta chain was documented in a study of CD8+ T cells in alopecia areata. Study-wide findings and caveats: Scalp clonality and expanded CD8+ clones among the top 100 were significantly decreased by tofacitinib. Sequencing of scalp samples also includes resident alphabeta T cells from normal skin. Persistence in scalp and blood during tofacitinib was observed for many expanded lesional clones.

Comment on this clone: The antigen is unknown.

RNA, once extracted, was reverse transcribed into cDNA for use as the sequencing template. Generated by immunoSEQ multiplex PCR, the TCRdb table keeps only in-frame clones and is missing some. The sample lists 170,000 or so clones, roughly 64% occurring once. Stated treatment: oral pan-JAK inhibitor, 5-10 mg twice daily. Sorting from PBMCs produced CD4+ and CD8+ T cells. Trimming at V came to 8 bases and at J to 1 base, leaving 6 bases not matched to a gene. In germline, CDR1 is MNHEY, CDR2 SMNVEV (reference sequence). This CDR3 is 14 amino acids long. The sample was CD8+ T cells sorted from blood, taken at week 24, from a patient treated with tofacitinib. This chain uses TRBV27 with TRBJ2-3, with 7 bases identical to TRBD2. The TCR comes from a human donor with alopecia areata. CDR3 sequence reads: CASPSTSRTDTQYF. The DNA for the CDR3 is TGTGCCAGCCCCTCGACTAGCCGCACAGATACGCAGTATTTT.